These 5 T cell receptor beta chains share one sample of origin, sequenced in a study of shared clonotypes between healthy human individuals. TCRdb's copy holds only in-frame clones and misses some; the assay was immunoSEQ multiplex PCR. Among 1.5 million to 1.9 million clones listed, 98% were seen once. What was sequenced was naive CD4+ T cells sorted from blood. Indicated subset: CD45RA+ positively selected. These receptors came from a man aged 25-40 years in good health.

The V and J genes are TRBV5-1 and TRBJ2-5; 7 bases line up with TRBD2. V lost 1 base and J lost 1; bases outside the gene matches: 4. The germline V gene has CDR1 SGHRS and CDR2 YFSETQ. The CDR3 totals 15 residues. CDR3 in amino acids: CASSLRLAAQETQYF. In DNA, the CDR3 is TGCGCCAGCAGCTTGCGGCTAGCGGCCCAAGAGACCCAGTACTTC. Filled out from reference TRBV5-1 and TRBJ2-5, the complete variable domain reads KAGVTQTPRYLIKTRGQQVTLSCSPISGHRSVSWYQQTPGQGLQFLFEYFSETQRNKGNFPGRFSGRQFSNSRSEMNVSTLELGDSALYLCASSLRLAAQETQYFGPGTRLLVL.

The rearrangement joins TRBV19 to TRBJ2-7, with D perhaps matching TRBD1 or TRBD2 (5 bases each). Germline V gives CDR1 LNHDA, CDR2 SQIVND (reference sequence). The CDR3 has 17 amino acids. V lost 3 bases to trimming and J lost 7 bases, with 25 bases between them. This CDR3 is CASSIGTAAGVAEEQYF. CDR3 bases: TGTGCCAGTAGTATTGGGACGGCGGCAGGAGTTGCCGAGGAGCAGTACTTC.

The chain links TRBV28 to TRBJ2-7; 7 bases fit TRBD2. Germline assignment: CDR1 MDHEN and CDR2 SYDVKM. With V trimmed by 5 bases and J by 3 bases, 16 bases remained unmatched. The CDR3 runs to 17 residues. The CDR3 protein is CASSQQYSGWGVYEQYF. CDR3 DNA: TGTGCCAGCAGTCAACAATATAGCGGGTGGGGCGTCTACGAGCAGTACTTC. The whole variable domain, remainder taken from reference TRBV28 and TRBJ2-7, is DVKVTQSSRYLVKRTGEKVFLECVQDMDHENMFWYRQDPGLGLRLIYFSYDVKMKEKGDIPEGYSVSREKKERFSLILESASTNQTSMYLCASSQQYSGWGVYEQYFGPGTRLTVT.

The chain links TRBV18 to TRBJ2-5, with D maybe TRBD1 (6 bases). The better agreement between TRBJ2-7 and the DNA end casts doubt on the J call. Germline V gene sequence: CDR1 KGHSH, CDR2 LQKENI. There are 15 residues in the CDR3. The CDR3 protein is CASSPTGGAFYEQYF. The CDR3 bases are TGTGCCAGCTCACCGACAGGTGGGGCGTTCTACGAGCAGTACTTC.

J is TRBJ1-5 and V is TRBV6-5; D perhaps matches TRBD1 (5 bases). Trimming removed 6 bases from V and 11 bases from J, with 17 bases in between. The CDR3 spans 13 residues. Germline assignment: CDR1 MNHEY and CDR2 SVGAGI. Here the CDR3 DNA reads TGTGCCAGCAGGACAGTCGCGATCATGGCCCAGCATTTT. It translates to CASRTVAIMAQHF.